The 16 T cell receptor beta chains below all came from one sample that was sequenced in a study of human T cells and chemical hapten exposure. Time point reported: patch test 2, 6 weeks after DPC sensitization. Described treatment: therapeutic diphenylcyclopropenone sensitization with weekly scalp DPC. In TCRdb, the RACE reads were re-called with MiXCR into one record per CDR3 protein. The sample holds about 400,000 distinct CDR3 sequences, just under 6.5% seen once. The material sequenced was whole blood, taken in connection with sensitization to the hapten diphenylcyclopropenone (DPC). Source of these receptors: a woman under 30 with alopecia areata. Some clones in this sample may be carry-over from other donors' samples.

CDR3 sequence reads: CASGLVPPGEKLFF. CDR3 in DNA: TGTGCTAGTGGTTTGGTACCGCCAGGTGAAAAACTGTTTTTT. V usage is TRBV12-5 and J usage is TRBJ1-4; the D is unclear. This CDR3 contains 14 residues. The germline V gene has CDR1 LGHNT and CDR2 FRNRAP. V shed 0 bases and J shed 7 bases, with 9 bases lying between them.

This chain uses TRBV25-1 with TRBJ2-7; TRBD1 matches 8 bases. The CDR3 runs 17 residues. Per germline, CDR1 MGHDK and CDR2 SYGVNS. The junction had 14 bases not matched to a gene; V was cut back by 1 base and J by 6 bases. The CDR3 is CASSESRGQGAAREQYF. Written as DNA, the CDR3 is TGTGCCAGCAGTGAATCCCGAGGACAGGGTGCTGCACGCGAGCAGTACTTC.

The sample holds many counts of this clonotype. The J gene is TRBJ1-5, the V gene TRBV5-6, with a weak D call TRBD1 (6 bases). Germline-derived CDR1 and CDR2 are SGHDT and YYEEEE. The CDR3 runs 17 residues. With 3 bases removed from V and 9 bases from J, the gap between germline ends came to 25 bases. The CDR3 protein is CASSWIYREGQFGPQHF. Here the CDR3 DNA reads TGTGCCAGCAGCTGGATCTACAGGGAAGGGCAGTTTGGGCCCCAGCATTTT.

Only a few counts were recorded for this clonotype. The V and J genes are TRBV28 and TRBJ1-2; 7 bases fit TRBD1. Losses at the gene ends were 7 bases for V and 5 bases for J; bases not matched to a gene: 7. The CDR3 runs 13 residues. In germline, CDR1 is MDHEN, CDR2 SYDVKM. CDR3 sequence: CASIHDREYGYTF. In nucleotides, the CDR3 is TGTGCCAGCATTCACGACAGGGAATATGGCTACACCTTC.

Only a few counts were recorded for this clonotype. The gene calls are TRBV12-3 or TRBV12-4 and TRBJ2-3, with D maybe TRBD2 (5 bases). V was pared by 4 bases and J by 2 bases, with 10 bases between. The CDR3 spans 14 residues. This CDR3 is CASSSDWNTDTQYF. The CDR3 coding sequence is TGTGCCAGCAGTTCGGACTGGAACACAGATACGCAGTATTTT.

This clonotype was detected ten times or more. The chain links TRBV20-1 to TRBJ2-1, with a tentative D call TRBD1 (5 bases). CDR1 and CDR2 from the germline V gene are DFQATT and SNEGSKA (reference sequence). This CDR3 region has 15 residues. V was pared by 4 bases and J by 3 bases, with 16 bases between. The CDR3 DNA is TGCAGTGCTATGCCCCTTAGGGGATACTACAATGAGCAGTTCTTC. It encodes CSAMPLRGYYNEQFF.

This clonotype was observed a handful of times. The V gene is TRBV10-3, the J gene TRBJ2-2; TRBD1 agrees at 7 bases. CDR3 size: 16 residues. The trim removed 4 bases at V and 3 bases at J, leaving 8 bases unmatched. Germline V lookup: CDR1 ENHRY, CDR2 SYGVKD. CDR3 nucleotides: TGTGCCATCAGTGCCTCTGGACAGGCCTACACCGGGGAGCTGTTTTTT. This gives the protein CAISASGQAYTGELFF.

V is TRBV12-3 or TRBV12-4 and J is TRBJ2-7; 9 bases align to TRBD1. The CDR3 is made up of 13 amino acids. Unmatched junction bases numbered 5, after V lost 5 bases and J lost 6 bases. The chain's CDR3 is CASSGTGQGEQYF. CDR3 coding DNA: TGTGCCAGCAGTGGGACAGGGCAGGGCGAGCAGTACTTC.

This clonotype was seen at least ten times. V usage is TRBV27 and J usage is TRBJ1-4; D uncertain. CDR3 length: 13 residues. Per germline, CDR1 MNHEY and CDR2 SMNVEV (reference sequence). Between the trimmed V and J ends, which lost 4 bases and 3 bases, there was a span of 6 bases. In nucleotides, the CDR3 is TGTGCCAGCAGTTCAGCCTCTAATGAAAAACTGTTTTTT. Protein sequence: CASSSASNEKLFF.

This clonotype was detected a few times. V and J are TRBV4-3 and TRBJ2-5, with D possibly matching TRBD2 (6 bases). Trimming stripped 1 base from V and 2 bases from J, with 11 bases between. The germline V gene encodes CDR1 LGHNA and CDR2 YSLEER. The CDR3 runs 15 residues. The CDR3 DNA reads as TGCGCCAGCAGCCAAGGGGGGGACTTTCAAGAGACCCAGTACTTC. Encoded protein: CASSQGGDFQETQYF.

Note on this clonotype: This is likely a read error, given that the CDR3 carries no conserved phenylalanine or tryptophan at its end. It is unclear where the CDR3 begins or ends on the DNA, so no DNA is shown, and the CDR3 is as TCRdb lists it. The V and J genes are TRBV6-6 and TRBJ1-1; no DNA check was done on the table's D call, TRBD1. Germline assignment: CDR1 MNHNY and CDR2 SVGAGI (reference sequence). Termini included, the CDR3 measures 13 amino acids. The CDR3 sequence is CASSPPGGRSPLC.

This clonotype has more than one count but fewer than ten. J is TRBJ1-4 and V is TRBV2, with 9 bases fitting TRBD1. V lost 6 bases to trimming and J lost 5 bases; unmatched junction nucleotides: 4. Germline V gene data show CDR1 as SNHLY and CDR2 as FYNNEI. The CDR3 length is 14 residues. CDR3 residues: CASRGTGYNEKLFF. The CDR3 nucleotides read TGTGCCAGCAGGGGGACAGGGTACAATGAAAAACTGTTTTTT. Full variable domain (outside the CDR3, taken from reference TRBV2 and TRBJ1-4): EPEVTQTPSHQVTQMGQEVILRCVPISNHLYFYWYRQILGQKVEFLVSFYNNEISEKSEIFDDQFSVERPDGSNFTLKIRSTKLEDSAMYFCASRGTGYNEKLFFGSGTQLSVL.

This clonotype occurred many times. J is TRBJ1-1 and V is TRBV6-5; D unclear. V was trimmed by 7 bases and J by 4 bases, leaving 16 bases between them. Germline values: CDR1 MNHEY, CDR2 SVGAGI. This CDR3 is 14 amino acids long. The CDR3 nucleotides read TGTGCCAGCAACCGGGTCCCAATAACCACTGAAGCTTTCTTT. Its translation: CASNRVPITTEAFF.

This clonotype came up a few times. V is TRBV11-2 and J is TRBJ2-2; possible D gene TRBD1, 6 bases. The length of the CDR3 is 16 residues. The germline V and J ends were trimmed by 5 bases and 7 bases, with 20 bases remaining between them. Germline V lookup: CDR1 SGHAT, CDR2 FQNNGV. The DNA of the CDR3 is TGTGCCAGCAGCCTCATCAAGGGCGAAGGGGGCGGGGAGCTGTTTTTT. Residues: CASSLIKGEGGGELFF.

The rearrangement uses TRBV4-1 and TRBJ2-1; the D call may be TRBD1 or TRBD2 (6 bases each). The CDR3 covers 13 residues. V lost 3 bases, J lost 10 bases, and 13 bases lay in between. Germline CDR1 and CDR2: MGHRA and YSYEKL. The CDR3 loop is CASSHNQGREQFF. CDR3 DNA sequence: TGCGCCAGCAGCCATAATCAGGGGAGGGAGCAGTTCTTC.

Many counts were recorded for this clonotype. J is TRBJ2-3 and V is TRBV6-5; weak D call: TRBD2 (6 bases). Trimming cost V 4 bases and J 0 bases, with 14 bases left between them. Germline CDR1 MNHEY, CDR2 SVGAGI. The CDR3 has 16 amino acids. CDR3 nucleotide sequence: TGTGCCAGCAGTTCCGGGACTGGACCTAGCACAGATACGCAGTATTTT. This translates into CASSSGTGPSTDTQYF.